This T cell receptor (beta chain) came from a study of shared clonotypes between healthy human individuals (dated by TCRdb to about 2020). As for the study more broadly: The cohort comprised a couple of women and a few men aged 18 to 49 years. For each donor, CD4 naive and CD4 memory were each given three plates, CD8 naive was given two plates, and CD8 memory was given one plate. The study deeply sequenced blood TCR repertoires of about 5 healthy adults to estimate repertoire size and the extent of clonotype sharing between individuals. Libraries were prepared and TCR repertoires were sequenced by different laboratories using diverse techniques, in order to increase sequencing depth and limit assay-specific biases. Each donor's leukapheresis produced roughly between about 0.8 and 8.9 billion PBMCs.

This clone was counted once. There is no known antigen for this receptor. Qualities for individual bases were not recorded, and no much larger clone is one base off. Overall study results and their limits: Across four donors, around 5% of naive CD4, roughly 3.5% of naive CD8, about 2.3% of memory CD4, and roughly 0.41% of memory CD8 clonotypes were shared. Clonotypes shared by all four sorted-subset donors showed higher generation probabilities than non-shared clonotypes. Because the study included a small number of donors, the genetic and exposure-history diversity represented was limited. Even with the large sequencing depth, rarefaction of the sorted-subset datasets indicated that sequencing was incomplete. Larger estimated clonotype richness was generally found for naive subsets than for memory subsets. Only blood was sampled, and tissue TCR repertoires likely differ from those in blood. Pairwise subsampling indicated that sequencing depth was expected to affect the degree of clonotype sharing among donors.

Using the deep immunoSEQ assay, TCR CDR3 regions were amplified from genomic DNA by multiplex PCR. For each cell subset, the extracted genomic DNA was distributed evenly across all wells of several immunoSEQ 96-well plates, and each plate served as one replicate. For sorted subsets, each replicate PCR was loaded with around 200 ng genomic DNA, equivalent to about 30,000 T cell genomes. Purified libraries were quantified with a Qubit 3.0 fluorometer, sized on a Bioanalyzer 2100, and re-quantified with the KAPA Library Quantification kit. Each immunoSEQ 96-well plate was sequenced on its own single-read 150-cycle Illumina NextSeq 550 flow cell. The authors' pipeline ran thus. Because only junctional sequences without quality scores were contained in the immunoSEQ output, filtering matching that applied to full-length reads could not be performed. To assign V/J genes and CDR3, sequences were annotated against IMGT germline references using PyIR, a Python wrapper for IgBLAST v1.9. Reads were filtered out if the reads had weak V/J assignments (E-value above 1e-6), no CDR3, stop codons, out-of-frame junctions, or ambiguous translated residues. V3J clonotypes were defined as sequences sharing the same inferred V gene, J gene, and CDR3 amino acid sequence. Percentage overlap between repertoires was calculated by dividing the number of shared unique clonotypes by the size of the smaller repertoire. Richness of each repertoire was evaluated using RTK rarefaction, the Chao1 estimator, and Recon v2.1 estimates of unobserved clonotypes. Generation probabilities for all TCRbeta clonotypes obtained by the gDNA method from a handful of donors were computed using OLGA. In TCRdb, the immuneACCESS table is reduced to in-frame sequences with V and J assigned. These tables do not hold every clone; where another copy was compared, an unresolved V gene accounts for under half, and the others remain unexplained. V, J and clone size derive from that table, while D and trimming were established from the DNA sequence. For this sample the table gives hundreds of thousands of clones, of which about 96% were detected only once. The top ten clones comprise 0.06% of the sample.

The donors were healthy, HIV-negative adults who had no recently reported acute infections or vaccinations. Only Caucasian adults living in Nashville, Tennessee, USA were represented among the donors. CD4+ T cells were enriched by magnetic negative selection; naive cells were then positively selected on CD45RA, and the negative fraction formed the memory subset. After blood collection by leukapheresis, PBMCs were isolated using Ficoll-Histopaque density gradient centrifugation and then cryopreserved in the vapor phase of liquid nitrogen. Analytical flow cytometry was used to check the purity and quantity of each magnetically sorted T cell population. Genomic DNA was isolated from every sorted fraction and measured by UV absorbance on a Nanodrop 2000c. CDR1 and CDR2 are read off the germline V gene (reference sequence) as SEHNR and FQNEAQ. The germline V end is reduced by 1 base and the J end by 0 bases; junction bases left unmatched: 2. The CDR3 holds 15 amino acids from the cysteine to the phenylalanine. Only CDR3 DNA is held: 45 bases, read in frame from base 1.

Specimen: naive CD4+ T cells sorted from blood. The sample's cell subset or site, from its label and the paper: CD45RA+ positively selected. The source of this sequence is a woman in her twenties or thirties in good health. The rearranged segments are TRBV7-9 and TRBJ1-1; TRBD1 lines up with 7 middle nucleotides. The sequenced DNA is TGTGCCAGCAGCTTAGAGGGACAGATGAACACTGAAGCTTTCTTT. This gives the protein CASSLEGQMNTEAFF.